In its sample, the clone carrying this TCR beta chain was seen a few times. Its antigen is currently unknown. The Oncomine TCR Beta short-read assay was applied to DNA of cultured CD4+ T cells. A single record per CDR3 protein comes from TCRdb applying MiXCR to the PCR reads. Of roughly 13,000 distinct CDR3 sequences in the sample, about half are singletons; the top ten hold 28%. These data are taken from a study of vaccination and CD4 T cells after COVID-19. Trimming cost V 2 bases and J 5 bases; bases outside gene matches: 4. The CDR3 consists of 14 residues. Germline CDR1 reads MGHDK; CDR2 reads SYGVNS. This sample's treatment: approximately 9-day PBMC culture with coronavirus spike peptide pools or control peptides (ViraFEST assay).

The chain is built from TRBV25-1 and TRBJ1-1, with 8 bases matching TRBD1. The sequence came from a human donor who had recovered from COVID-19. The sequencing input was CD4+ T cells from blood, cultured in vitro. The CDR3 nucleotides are TGTGCCAGCAGTGAACGACAGGGGATGACTGAAGCTTTCTTT. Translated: CASSERQGMTEAFF.